A selection of T cell receptor beta chains follows, all from one sample in a study of OX40 agonist ivuxolimab in advanced cancers. Repertoires were generated with immunoSEQ multiplex PCR, while TCRdb's copy carries only in-frame clones and drops some. The sample consists of about 55,000 clones, nearly 80% of them appearing once. The starting material was CD4+ or CD8+ T cells sorted from blood, obtained in a trial of the OX40 agonist ivuxolimab. Receptors were obtained from an adult with an advanced solid tumor such as melanoma, head and neck, liver or kidney cancer. The CDR3 runs from the conserved cysteine through the conserved F or W. Fields, in order: clone size, V gene, J gene, D gene, CDR3 protein, CDR3 DNA. The D gene is left open where the match is weak. Some rows mark clone size as missing; the rest say once, few, many or name a class of expanded clone.

-,TRBV5-4,TRBJ2-5,TRBD2,CASSLALGGAGETQYF,TGTGCCAGCAGCTTGGCGCTCGGGGGGGCCGGGGAGACCCAGTACTTC
-,TRBV28,TRBJ1-2,TRBD1,CASTLETSGTGNGYGYTF,TGTGCCAGCACCTTGGAAACGTCGGGGACAGGGAATGGCTATGGCTACACCTTC
-,TRBV6-1,TRBJ1-5,-,CASSGDGLSNQPQHF,TGTGCCAGCAGTGGGGACGGGCTGAGCAATCAGCCCCAGCATTTT
-,TRBV29-1,TRBJ2-7,-,CSVEREQSYEQYF,TGCAGCGTTGAGAGAGAACAGTCCTACGAGCAGTACTTC
-,TRBV18,TRBJ1-1,-,CASSPQGSDTEAFF,TGTGCCAGCTCACCACAGGGGTCGGACACTGAAGCTTTCTTT
-,TRBV4-2,TRBJ1-5,-,CASSQPQGGQPQHF,TGTGCCAGCAGCCAACCACAAGGGGGACAGCCCCAGCATTTT
-,TRBV29-1,TRBJ1-1,-,CSVPSTGNTEAFF,TGCAGCGTACCGTCTACAGGGAACACTGAAGCTTTCTTT
-,TRBV6-5,TRBJ1-2,-,CASSYVPPKDYGYTF,TGTGCCAGCAGTTACGTGCCGCCTAAAGACTATGGCTACACCTTC
-,TRBV7-9,TRBJ1-1,-,CASGRATEAFF,TGTGCCAGCGGCAGGGCTACTGAAGCTTTCTTT
-,TRBV5-1,TRBJ2-1,-,CASSLHRVGEQFF,TGCGCCAGCAGCTTGCACCGGGTTGGTGAGCAGTTCTTC
-,TRBV7-2,TRBJ2-1,-,CASSSGRLNEQFF,TGTGCCAGCAGCTCAGGACGGTTAAATGAGCAGTTCTTC
-,TRBV4-1,TRBJ1-4,-,CASSQVLQLNEKLFF,TGCGCCAGCAGCCAAGTCTTACAGCTAAATGAAAAACTGTTTTTT
-,TRBV7-9,TRBJ2-4,TRBD1,CASSTPDRGAIQYF,TGTGCCAGCAGCACCCCGGACAGGGGTGCCATTCAGTACTTC
-,TRBV28,TRBJ1-5,-,CASSRIQPQHF,TGTGCCAGCAGCCGTATCCAGCCCCAGCATTTT
-,TRBV5-1,TRBJ2-5,-,CASSPAEAFYRGTQYF,TGCGCCAGCAGCCCGGCGGAAGCCTTCTACCGGGGGACCCAGTACTTC
-,TRBV7-6,TRBJ1-4,-,CASSYTEKLFF,TGTGCCAGCAGTTACACGGAAAAACTGTTTTTT
-,TRBV7-2,TRBJ1-1,-,CASSLDSGRTEAFF,TGTGCCAGCAGCTTAGATTCGGGGCGCACTGAAGCTTTCTTT
few,TRBV27,TRBJ1-2,-,CASSSLSLTDLYGYTF,TGTGCCAGCAGTTCGTTATCCTTGACAGACCTCTATGGCTACACCTTC
-,TRBV19,TRBJ1-5,-,CASSIGQGRINQPQHF,TGTGCCAGTAGTATTGGGCAGGGCCGGATCAATCAGCCCCAGCATTTT
-,TRBV7-2,TRBJ2-1,TRBD2,CASSLGRRTSGHNNEQFF,TGTGCCAGCAGCTTAGGGCGCAGGACTAGCGGGCACAACAATGAGCAGTTCTTC
few,TRBV28,TRBJ1-5,TRBD1,CASRPQSGTGINQPQHF,TGTGCCAGCAGACCTCAGTCCGGGACAGGCATCAATCAGCCCCAGCATTTT
once,TRBV5-1,TRBJ2-3,TRBD1,CASSRQGTDTQYF,TGCGCCAGCAGCCGACAGGGAACAGATACGCAGTATTTT
-,TRBV10-3,TRBJ1-5,-,CAISEEKRNQPQHF,TGTGCCATCAGTGAGGAGAAACGCAATCAGCCCCAGCATTTT
-,TRBV29-1,TRBJ1-1,TRBD1,CSVGAGGGGTEAFF,TGCAGCGTCGGGGCAGGGGGCGGGGGAACTGAAGCTTTCTTT
-,TRBV28,TRBJ2-3,TRBD1,CASSPDRVSTDTQYF,TGTGCCAGCAGCCCGGACAGGGTCAGCACAGATACGCAGTATTTT
-,TRBV10-2,TRBJ2-1,-,CASKGNKGNDEQFF,TGCGCCAGCAAAGGTAACAAGGGCAATGATGAGCAGTTCTTC
-,TRBV5-5,TRBJ2-1,-,CASSLWLNVENEQFF,TGTGCCAGCAGCTTATGGCTCAACGTAGAGAATGAGCAGTTCTTC
-,TRBV6-6,TRBJ2-1,-,CASIFHNEQFF,TGTGCCAGCATATTCCACAATGAGCAGTTCTTC
-,TRBV6-5,TRBJ1-2,TRBD1,CASSRDRENYGYTF,TGTGCCAGCAGTCGGGACAGGGAAAACTATGGCTACACCTTC
-,TRBV2,TRBJ1-2,-,CASSRVGYGYTF,TGTGCCAGCTCCAGGGTAGGGTATGGCTACACCTTC
-,TRBV2,TRBJ1-6,-,CASSEEVLSYNSPLHF,TGTGCCAGCAGTGAGGAAGTCCTCTCCTATAATTCACCCCTCCACTTT
-,TRBV7-2,TRBJ1-1,-,CASSENRDTEAFF,TGTGCCAGCAGCGAAAACAGGGACACTGAAGCTTTCTTT
-,TRBV18,TRBJ2-7,-,CASSQGSGPQYF,TGTGCCAGCTCACAGGGGTCGGGTCCGCAGTACTTC